The clone carrying this T cell receptor beta chain appeared a few times. Its antigen is not identified. The CDR3 loop spans 14 amino acids. Germline loops: CDR1 SGHRS, CDR2 YFSETQ. The V end lost 2 bases, the J end lost 8 bases, and 17 bases lay between the germline ends. TCRdb recomputed calls from the RT-PCR reads with MiXCR, one row per CDR3 protein. The sample includes hundreds of thousands of distinct CDR3 sequences, roughly 10% seen only once; the top ten take about a tenth. This specimen comes from a study of response to subunit inactivated influenza vaccine. Study findings and constraints: The study's authors posited that every seasonal influenza vaccination enlists few new T cells.

The starting material was PBMCs from blood, obtained on the day of vaccination. The V gene is TRBV5-1, the J gene TRBJ2-7, with D tentatively TRBD2 (5 bases). The clonotype comes from a man aged 45-60 years who received an inactivated influenza vaccine. The CDR3 here is CASSFTGNGEKQYF. The CDR3 bases are TGCGCCAGCAGCTTTACGGGAAACGGCGAGAAGCAGTACTTC.